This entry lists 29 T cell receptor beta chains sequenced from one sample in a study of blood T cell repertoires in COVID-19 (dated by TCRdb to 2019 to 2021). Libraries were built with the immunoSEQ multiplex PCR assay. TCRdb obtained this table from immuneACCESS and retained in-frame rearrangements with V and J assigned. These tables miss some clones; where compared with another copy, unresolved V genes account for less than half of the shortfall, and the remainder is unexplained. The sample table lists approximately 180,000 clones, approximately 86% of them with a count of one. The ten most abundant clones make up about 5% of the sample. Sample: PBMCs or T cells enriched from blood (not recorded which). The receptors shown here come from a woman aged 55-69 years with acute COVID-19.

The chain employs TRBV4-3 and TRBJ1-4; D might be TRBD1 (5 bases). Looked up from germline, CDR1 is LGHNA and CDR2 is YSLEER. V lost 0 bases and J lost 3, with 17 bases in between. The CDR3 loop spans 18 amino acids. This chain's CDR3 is CASSQEGGGMQANEKLFF. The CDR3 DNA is TGCGCCAGCAGCCAAGAGGGGGGTGGTATGCAGGCTAATGAAAAACTGTTTTTT.

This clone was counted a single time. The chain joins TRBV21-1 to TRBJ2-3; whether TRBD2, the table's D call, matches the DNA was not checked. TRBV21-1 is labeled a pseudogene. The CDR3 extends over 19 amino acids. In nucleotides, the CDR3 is TGTGCCAGCAGCACGGACAGGGCAAGCGGGGGGCGTTCTCTAGATACGCAGTATTTT. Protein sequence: CASSTDRASGGRSLDTQYF.

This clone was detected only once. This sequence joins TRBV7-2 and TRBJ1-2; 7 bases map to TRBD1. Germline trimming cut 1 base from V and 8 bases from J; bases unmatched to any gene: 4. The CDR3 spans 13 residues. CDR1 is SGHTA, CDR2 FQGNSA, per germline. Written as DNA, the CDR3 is TGTGCCAGCAGCTTAGAGGGGGCTCGGGGCTACACCTTC. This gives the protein CASSLEGARGYTF.

The CDR3 reads CASSEASGLFDTQYF. Written as DNA, the CDR3 is TGTGCCAGTAGTGAGGCTAGCGGCCTTTTTGATACGCAGTATTTT. The chain couples TRBV19 to TRBJ2-3; TRBD2 matches 7 bases. The CDR3 length is 15 residues. The junction had 11 bases not matched to a gene; V was cut back by 5 bases and J by 6 bases. Germline V gene data show CDR1 as LNHDA and CDR2 as SQIVND (reference sequence). The whole variable domain, remainder taken from reference TRBV19 and TRBJ2-3, is DGGITQSPKYLFRKEGQNVTLSCEQNLNHDAMYWYRQDPGQGLRLIYYSQIVNDFQKGDIAEGYSVSREKKESFPLTVTSAQKNPTAFYLCASSEASGLFDTQYFGPGTRLTVL.

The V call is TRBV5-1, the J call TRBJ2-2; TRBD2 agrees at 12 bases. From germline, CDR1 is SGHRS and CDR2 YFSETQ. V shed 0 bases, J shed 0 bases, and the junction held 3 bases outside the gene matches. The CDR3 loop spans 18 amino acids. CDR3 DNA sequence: TGCGCCAGCAGCTTGGCGGGACTAGCGGGTACGAACACCGGGGAGCTGTTTTTT. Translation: CASSLAGLAGTNTGELFF.

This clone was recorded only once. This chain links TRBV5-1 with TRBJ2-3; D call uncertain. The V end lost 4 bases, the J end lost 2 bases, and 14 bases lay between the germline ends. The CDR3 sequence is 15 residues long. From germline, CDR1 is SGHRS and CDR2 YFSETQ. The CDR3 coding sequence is TGCGCCAGCAGCACGTATACGGGTTCCACAGATACGCAGTATTTT. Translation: CASSTYTGSTDTQYF.

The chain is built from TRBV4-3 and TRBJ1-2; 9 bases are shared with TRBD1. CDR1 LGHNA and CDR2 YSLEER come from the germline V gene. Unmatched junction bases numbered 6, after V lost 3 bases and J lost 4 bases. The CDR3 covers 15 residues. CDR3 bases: TGCGCCAGCAGCCACCCGACAGGGGGACCCTATGGCTACACCTTC. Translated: CASSHPTGGPYGYTF.

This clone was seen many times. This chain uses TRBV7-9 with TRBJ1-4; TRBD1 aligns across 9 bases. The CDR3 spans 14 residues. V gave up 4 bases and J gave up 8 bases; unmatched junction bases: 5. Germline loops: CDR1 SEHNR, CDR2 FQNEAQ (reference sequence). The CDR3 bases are TGTGCCAGCAGCTCAAGGACAGGGGAAGAAAAACTGTTTTTT. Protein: CASSSRTGEEKLFF. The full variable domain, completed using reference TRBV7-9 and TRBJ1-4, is DTGVSQNPRHKITKRGQNVTFRCDPISEHNRLYWYRQTLGQGPEFLTYFQNEAQLEKSRLLSDRFSAERPKGSFSTLEIQRTEQGDSAMYLCASSSRTGEEKLFFGSGTQLSVL.

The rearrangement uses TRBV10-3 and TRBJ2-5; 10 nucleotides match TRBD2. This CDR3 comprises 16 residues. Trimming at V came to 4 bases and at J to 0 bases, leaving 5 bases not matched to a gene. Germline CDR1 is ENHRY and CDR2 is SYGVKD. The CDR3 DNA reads TGTGCCATCAGTGGAGGTAGCGGGGGGAACCAAGAGACCCAGTACTTC. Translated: CAISGGSGGNQETQYF.

CDR3 in amino acids: CASSLFYRDRVEQYV. The CDR3 DNA sequence: TGTGCCAGCAGCTTATTCTATCGGGACAGGGTCGAGCAGTACGTC. This chain connects TRBV7-7 to TRBJ2-7; 9 nucleotides match TRBD1. The trim removed 2 bases at V and 6 bases at J, leaving 8 bases unmatched. The CDR3 has 15 amino acids. The germline gives CDR1 SSHAT, CDR2 FNYEAQ (reference sequence).

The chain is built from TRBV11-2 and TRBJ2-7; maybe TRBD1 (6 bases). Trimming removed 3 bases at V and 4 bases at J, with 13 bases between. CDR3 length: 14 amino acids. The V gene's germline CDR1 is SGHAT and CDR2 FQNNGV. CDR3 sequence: CASSLGQPRYEQYF. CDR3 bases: TGTGCCAGCAGCTTGGGACAACCTAGGTACGAGCAGTACTTC.

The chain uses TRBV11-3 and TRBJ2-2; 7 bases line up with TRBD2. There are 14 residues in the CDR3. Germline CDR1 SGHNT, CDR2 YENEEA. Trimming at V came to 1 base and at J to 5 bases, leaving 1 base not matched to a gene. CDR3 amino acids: CASSLVGGTGELFF. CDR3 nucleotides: TGTGCCAGCAGCTTAGTGGGGGGGACCGGGGAGCTGTTTTTT.

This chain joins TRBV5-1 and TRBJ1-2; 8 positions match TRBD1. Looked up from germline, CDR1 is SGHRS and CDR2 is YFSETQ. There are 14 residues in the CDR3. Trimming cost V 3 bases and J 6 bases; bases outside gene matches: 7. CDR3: CASSSDRVRHGYTF. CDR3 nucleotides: TGCGCCAGCAGCTCGGACAGGGTCAGGCATGGCTACACCTTC.

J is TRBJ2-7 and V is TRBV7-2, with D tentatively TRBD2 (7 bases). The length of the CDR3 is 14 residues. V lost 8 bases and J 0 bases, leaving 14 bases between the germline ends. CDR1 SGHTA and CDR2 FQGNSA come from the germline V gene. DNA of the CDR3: TGTGCCAGCGCTAGGGGGGGGAGCTCCTACGAGCAGTACTTC. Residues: CASARGGSSYEQYF. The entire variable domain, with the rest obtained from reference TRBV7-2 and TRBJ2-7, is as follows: GAGVSQSPSNKVTEKGKDVELRCDPISGHTALYWYRQSLGQGLEFLIYFQGNSAPDKSGLPSDRFSAERTGGSVSTLTIQRTQQEDSAVYLCASARGGSSYEQYFGPGTRLTVT.

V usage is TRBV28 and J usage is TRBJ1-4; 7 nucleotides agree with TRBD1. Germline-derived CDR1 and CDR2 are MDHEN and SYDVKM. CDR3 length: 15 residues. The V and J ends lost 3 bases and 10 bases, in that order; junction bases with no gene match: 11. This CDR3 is CASSFFSGAGGKLFF. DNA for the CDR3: TGTGCCAGCAGTTTCTTCTCAGGGGCAGGGGGAAAACTGTTTTTT.

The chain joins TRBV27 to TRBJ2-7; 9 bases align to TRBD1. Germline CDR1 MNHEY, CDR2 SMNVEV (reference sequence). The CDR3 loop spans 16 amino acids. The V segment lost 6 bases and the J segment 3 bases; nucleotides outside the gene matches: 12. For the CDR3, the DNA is TGTGCCAGCAGACCCGTGGGACAGGGAGCTCTCTACGAGCAGTACGTC. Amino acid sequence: CASRPVGQGALYEQYV.

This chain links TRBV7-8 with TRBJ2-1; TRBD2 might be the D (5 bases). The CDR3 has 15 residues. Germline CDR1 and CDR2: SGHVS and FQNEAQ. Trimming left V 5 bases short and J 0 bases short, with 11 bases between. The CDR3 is CASSRGSSSYNEQFF. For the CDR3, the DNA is TGTGCCAGCAGCCGAGGGAGCAGCTCCTACAATGAGCAGTTCTTC.

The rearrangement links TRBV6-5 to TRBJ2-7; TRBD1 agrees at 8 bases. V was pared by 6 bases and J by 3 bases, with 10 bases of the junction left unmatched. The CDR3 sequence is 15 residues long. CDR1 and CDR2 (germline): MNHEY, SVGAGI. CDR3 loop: CASRPNWDRNYEQYF. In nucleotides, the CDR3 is TGTGCCAGCAGACCCAATTGGGACAGGAACTACGAGCAGTACTTC.

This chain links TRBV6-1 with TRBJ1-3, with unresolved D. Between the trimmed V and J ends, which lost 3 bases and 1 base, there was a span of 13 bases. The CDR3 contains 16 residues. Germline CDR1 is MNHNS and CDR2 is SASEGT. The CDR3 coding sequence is TGTGCCAGCAGTGATGGATCGGGAACGTCTGGAAACACCATATATTTT. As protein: CASSDGSGTSGNTIYF.

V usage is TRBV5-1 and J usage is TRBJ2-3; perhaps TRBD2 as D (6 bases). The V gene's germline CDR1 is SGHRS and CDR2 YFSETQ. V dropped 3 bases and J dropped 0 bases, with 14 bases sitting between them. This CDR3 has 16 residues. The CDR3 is CASSWGSGTSTDTQYF. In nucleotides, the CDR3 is TGCGCCAGCAGCTGGGGGTCGGGGACTAGCACAGATACGCAGTATTTT. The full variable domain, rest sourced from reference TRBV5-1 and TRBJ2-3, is KAGVTQTPRYLIKTRGQQVTLSCSPISGHRSVSWYQQTPGQGLQFLFEYFSETQRNKGNFPGRFSGRQFSNSRSEMNVSTLELGDSALYLCASSWGSGTSTDTQYFGPGTRLTVL.

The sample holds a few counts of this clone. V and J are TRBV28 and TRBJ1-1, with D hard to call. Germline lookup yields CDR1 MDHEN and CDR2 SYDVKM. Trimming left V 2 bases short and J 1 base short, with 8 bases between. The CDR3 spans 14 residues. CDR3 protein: CASSLTVANTEAFF. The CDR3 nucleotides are TGTGCCAGCAGTTTAACAGTCGCGAACACTGAAGCTTTCTTT.

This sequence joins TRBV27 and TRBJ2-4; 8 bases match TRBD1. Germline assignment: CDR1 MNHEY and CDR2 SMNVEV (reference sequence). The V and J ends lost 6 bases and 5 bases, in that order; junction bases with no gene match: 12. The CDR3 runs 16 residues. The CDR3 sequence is CASSPIKPTGENIQYF. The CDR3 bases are TGTGCCAGCAGCCCTATAAAACCGACAGGGGAAAACATTCAGTACTTC.

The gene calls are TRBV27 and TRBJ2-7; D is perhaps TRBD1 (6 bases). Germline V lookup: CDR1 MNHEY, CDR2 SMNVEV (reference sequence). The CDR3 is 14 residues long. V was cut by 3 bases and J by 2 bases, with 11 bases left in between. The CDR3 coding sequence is TGTGCCAGCAGTTTGATGGACAGAACCTACGAGCAGTACTTC. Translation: CASSLMDRTYEQYF.

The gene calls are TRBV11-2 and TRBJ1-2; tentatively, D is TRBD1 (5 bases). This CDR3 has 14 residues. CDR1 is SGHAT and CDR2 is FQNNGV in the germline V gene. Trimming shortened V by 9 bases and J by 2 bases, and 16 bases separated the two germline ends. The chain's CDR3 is CASNMIRGNYGYTF. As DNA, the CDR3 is TGTGCCAGTAACATGATTCGGGGGAACTATGGCTACACCTTC.

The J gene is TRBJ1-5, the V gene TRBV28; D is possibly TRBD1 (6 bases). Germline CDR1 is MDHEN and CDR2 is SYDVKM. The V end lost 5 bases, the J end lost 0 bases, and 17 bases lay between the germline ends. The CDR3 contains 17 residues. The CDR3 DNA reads TGTGCCAGCAGTCCACTCCGGGGACATTATAGCAATCAGCCCCAGCATTTT. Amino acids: CASSPLRGHYSNQPQHF. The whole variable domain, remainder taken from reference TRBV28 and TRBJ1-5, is DVKVTQSSRYLVKRTGEKVFLECVQDMDHENMFWYRQDPGLGLRLIYFSYDVKMKEKGDIPEGYSVSREKKERFSLILESASTNQTSMYLCASSPLRGHYSNQPQHFGDGTRLSIL.

The CDR3 loop reads CASSPNRQGWEKLFF. As DNA, the CDR3 is TGTGCCAGCAGCCCCAACAGACAGGGTTGGGAAAAACTGTTTTTT. This chain uses TRBV7-2 with TRBJ1-4; 7 bases fit TRBD1. J lost 8 bases, V lost 5 bases, and 11 bases had no gene match. The germline V gene encodes CDR1 SGHTA and CDR2 FQGNSA. The CDR3 extends over 15 amino acids.

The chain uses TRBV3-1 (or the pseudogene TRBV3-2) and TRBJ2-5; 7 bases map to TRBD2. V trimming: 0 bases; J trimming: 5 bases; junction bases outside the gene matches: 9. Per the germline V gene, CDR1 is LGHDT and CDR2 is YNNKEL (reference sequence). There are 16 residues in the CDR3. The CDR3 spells CASSQDPVSGWETQYF. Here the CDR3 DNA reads TGTGCCAGCAGCCAAGATCCGGTTAGCGGGTGGGAGACCCAGTACTTC.

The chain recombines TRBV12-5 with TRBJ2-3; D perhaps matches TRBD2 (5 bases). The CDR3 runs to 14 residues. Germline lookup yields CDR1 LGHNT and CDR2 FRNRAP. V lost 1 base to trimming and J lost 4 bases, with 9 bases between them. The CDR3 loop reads CASGLGGVADTQYF. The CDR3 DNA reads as TGTGCTAGTGGTTTGGGGGGAGTAGCAGATACGCAGTATTTT.

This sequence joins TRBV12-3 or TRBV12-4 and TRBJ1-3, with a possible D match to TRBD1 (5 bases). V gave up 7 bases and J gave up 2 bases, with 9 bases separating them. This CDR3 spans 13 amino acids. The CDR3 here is CASKRGAGNTIYF. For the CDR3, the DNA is TGTGCCAGCAAAAGGGGTGCTGGAAACACCATATATTTT.